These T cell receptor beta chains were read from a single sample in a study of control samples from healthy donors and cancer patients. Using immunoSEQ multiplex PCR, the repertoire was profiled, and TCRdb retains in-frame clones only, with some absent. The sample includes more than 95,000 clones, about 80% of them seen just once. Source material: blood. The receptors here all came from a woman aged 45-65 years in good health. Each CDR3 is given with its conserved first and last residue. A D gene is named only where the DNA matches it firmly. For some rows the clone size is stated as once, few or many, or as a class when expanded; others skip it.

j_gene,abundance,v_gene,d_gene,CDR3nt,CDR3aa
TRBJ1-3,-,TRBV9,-,TGTGCCAGTGAGAATCTCCCAACGAACACCATATATTTT,CASENLPTNTIYF
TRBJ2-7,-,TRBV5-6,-,TGTGCCAGCAGCTTGGTTACCGGGTACGAGCAGTACTTC,CASSLVTGYEQYF
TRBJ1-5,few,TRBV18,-,TGTGCCAGCTCACCAGCCGTAGATCAGCCCCAGCATTTT,CASSPAVDQPQHF
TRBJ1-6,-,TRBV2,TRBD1,TGTGCCAGCAGTGTGGGACAGGGAGATAATTCACCTCTCCACTTT,CASSVGQGDNSPLHF
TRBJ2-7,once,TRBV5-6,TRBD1,TGTGCCAGCAGCTTCCTGACAGGGCCCAACTACGAGCAGTACTTC,CASSFLTGPNYEQYF
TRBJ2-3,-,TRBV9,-,TGTGCCAGCAGCGTCGACGGCTCCGTAGATACGCAGTATTTT,CASSVDGSVDTQYF
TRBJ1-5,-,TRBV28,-,TGTGCCAGCCGGAGGGGCAATCAGCCCCAGCATTTT,CASRRGNQPQHF
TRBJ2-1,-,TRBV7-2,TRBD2,TGTGCCAGCGGGCGGGTGGAGGCGGGAGGGGACTACAATGAGCAGTTCTTC,CASGRVEAGGDYNEQFF
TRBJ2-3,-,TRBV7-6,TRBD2,TGTGCCAGCAGACGAAGCGGGGGGACCACAGATACGCAGTATTTT,CASRRSGGTTDTQYF
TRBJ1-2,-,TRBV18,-,TGTGCCAGCTCACTCCGGGACACCTATGGCTACACCTTC,CASSLRDTYGYTF
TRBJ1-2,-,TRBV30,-,TGTGCCTGGAGTTCCCTTTTGCATGGCTACACCTTC,CAWSSLLHGYTF
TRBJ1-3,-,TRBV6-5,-,TGTGCCAGCACTTGGGCAGGAGGCCCTGGAAACACCATATATTTT,CASTWAGGPGNTIYF
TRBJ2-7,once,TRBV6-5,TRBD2,TGTGCCAGTGGGACTAAGTACGAGCAGTACTTC,CASGTKYEQYF
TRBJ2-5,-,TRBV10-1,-,TGCGCCAACTTCAGTCCAAGGACAACGCAAGAGACCCAGTACTTC,CANFSPRTTQETQYF
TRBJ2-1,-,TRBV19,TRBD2,TGTGCCAGTAGTATAACCTCACAGCGGGAGGTCGGCAATGAGCAGTTCTTC,CASSITSQREVGNEQFF
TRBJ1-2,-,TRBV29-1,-,TGCAGCGTCACCGGAGCAGGAGATAACTATGGCTACACCTTC,CSVTGAGDNYGYTF
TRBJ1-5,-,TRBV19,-,TGTGCCAGTCAGGGGAGCAATCAGCCCCAGCATTTT,CASQGSNQPQHF
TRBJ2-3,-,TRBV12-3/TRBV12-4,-,TGTGCCAGCAGTTCGCCGGGACCTACGCAGTATTTT,CASSSPGPTQYF
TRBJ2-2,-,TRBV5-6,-,TGTGCCAGCAGCTTGGCCCGAGGAGGGGAGCTGTTTTTT,CASSLARGGELFF
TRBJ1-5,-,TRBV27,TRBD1,TGTGCCAGCAGTCCTTACAGGGGCTTAAGCAATCAGCCCCAGCATTTT,CASSPYRGLSNQPQHF
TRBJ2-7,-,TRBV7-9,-,TGTGCCAGCAGCTTAGAAAGGCCCACGGAATACTACGAGCAGTACTTC,CASSLERPTEYYEQYF
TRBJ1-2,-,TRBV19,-,TGTGCCAGTAGTATAGAGACTCGGAACTATGGCTACACCTTC,CASSIETRNYGYTF
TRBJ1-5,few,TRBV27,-,TGTGCCAGCAGTGCCACGAGGTCTAATCAGCCCCAGCATTTT,CASSATRSNQPQHF
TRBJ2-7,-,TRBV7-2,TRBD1,TGTGCCAGCAGCTTGGACAGGCCGGGAGAGCAGTACTTC,CASSLDRPGEQYF
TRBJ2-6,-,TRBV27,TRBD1,TGTGCCTACCCAGGGGGCAATGGGGCCAACGTCCTGACTTTC,CAYPGGNGANVLTF
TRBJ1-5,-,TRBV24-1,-,TGTGCCACCAGTGATTCGCAGGAGGGTTTCGGGCTTAGCAATCAGCCCCAGCATTTT,CATSDSQEGFGLSNQPQHF
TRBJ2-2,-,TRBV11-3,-,TGTGCCAGCAGCTTAGCGCGGCAGGGTGGGACCGGGGAGCTGTTTTTT,CASSLARQGGTGELFF
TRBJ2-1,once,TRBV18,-,TGTGCCAGCTCACGTGGGACGATGATAGGCAATGAGCAGTTCTTC,CASSRGTMIGNEQFF
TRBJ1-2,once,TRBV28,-,TGTGCCAGCAGTTTAAAGGGGGGCTATGGCTACACCTTC,CASSLKGGYGYTF
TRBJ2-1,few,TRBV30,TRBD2,TGTGCCTGGAGTGTTGGGACTAGCGGTTTAAATGAGCAGTTCTTC,CAWSVGTSGLNEQFF
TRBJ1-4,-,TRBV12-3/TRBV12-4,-,TGTGCCAGCAGTTTTAGGGGGGAAAAACTGTTTTTT,CASSFRGEKLFF
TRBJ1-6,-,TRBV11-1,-,TGTGCCAGCAGCTTAGGGCCTTGGAATTCACCCCTCCACTTT,CASSLGPWNSPLHF
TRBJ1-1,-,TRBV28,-,TGTGCCAGCAGTAAAAGGTTTGAAGCTTTCTTT,CASSKRFEAFF
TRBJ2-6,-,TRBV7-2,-,TGTGCCAGCAGCTTAACGGCCTCTGGGGCCAACGTCCTGACTTTC,CASSLTASGANVLTF
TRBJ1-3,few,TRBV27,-,TGTGCCAGCAGTTACCTGCTAATAGGACGGTTATTCTCTGGAAACACCATATATTTT,CASSYLLIGRLFSGNTIYF
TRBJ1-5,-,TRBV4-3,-,TGCGCCAGCAGCCAAGATGACCCAGGACGCAATCAGCCCCAGCATTTT,CASSQDDPGRNQPQHF
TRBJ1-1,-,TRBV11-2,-,TGTGCCAGCAGCCCGGCCGGGAACACTGAAGCTTTCTTT,CASSPAGNTEAFF
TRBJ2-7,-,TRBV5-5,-,TGTGCCAGCAGCTTGGATCCGGGGGCGGCCTACGAGCAGTACTTC,CASSLDPGAAYEQYF
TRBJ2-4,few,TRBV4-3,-,TGCGCCAGCAGCCAAGAGAGTTCTCAGGGTAGGAGGAACATTCAGTACTTC,CASSQESSQGRRNIQYF